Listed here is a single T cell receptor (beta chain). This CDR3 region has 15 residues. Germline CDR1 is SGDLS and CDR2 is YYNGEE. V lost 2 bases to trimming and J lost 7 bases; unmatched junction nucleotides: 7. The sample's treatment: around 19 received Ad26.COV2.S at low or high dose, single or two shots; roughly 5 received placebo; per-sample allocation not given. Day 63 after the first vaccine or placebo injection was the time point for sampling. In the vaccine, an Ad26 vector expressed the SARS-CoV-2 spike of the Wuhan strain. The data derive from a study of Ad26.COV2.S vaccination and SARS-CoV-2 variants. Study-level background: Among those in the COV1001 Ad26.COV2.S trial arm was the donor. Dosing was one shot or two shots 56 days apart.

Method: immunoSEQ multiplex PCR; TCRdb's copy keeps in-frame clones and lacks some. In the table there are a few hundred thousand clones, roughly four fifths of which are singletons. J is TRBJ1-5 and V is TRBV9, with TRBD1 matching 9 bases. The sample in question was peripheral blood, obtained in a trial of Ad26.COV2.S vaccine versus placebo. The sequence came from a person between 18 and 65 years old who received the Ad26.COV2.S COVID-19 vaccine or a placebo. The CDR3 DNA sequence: TGTGCCAGCAGCGTCACAGGGGGCAAGGGACAGCCCCAGCATTTT. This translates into CASSVTGGKGQPQHF.